This TCR beta chain stems from a study of OX40 agonist ivuxolimab in advanced cancers. Findings and limits, study-wide: Partly responding patients at 0.1-3.0 mg/kg showed some of the smallest clonal expansion.

A remark on this clone: What it binds is unknown. At one end the junction does not follow the germline gene, possibly because of a read error.

The method was immunoSEQ multiplex PCR; TCRdb's version includes in-frame clones alone and lacks a portion of them. The sample lists 55,000 to 65,000 clones, about 89% occurring once. The clonotype comes from an adult with an advanced solid tumor such as melanoma, head and neck, liver or kidney cancer. Specimen: CD4+ or CD8+ T cells sorted from blood, collected in a trial of the OX40 agonist ivuxolimab.

CDR3 in DNA: TGTGCCATCAGTGAAAGGGACAGGGGGAACACTGAAGCTTTCTTT. It encodes CAISERDRGNTEAFF. The chain links TRBV2 to TRBJ1-1; 10 bases line up with TRBD1. CDR3 length equals 15 residues. The germline V gene encodes CDR1 SNHLY and CDR2 FYNNEI.